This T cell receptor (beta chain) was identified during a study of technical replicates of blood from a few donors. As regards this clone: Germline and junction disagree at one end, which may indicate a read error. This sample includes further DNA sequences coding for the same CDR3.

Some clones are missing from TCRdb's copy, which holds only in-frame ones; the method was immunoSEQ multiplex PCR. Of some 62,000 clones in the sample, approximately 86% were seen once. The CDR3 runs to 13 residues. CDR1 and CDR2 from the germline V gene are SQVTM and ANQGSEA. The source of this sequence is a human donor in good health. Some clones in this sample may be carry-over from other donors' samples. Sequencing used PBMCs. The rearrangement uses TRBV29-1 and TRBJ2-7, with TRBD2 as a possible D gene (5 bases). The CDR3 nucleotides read TGTAGCGTCAGAACACTCGGGTCCTACGAGCAGTACTTC. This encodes CSVRTLGSYEQYF.